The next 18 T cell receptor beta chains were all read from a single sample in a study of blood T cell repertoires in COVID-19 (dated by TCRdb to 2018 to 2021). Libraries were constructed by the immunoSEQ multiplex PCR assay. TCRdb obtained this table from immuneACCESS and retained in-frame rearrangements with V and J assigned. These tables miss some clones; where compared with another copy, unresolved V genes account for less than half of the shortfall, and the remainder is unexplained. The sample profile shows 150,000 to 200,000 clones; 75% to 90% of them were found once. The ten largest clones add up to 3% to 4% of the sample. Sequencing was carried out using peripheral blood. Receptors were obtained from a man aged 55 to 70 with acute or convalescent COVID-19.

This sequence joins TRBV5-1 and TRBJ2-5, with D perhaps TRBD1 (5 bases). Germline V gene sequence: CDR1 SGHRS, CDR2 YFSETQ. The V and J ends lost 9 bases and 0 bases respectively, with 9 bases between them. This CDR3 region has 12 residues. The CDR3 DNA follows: TGCGCCACGAGACAGAACCAAGAGACCCAGTACTTC. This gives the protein CATRQNQETQYF.

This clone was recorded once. The CDR3 spells CASSRVRETRNQPQHF. In DNA form, the CDR3 reads TGTGCCAGTAGTAGGGTTCGGGAAACTCGCAATCAGCCCCAGCATTTT. The chain carries TRBV19 and TRBJ1-5; D unresolved. Germline V CDR1 and CDR2: LNHDA, SQIVND (reference sequence). Trimming removed 4 bases at V and 2 bases at J, with 15 bases between. The CDR3 is 16 residues long.

The CDR3 nucleotides are TGTGCCAGCAGAACCGGGACTAGCGTCTACAATGAGCAGTTCTTC. Protein sequence: CASRTGTSVYNEQFF. This chain connects TRBV6-5 to TRBJ2-1, with 10 bases aligning to TRBD2. After removal of 6 bases from V and 3 bases from J, the junction contained 5 bases not matched to a gene. Germline CDR1 MNHEY, CDR2 SVGAGI. CDR3 size: 15 residues.

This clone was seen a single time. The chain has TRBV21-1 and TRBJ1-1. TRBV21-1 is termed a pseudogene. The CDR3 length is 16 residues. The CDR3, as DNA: TGTGCCAGCAGCAAAGGGGAGGTTCTTATGAACACTGAAGCTTTCTTT. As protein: CASSKGEVLMNTEAFF.

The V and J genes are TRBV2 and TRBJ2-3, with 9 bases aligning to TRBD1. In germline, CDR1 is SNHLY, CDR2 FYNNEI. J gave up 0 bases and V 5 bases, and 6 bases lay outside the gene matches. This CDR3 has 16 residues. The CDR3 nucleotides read TGTGCCAGCAGTCTAGGACAGGGGAGTAGCACAGATACGCAGTATTTT. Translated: CASSLGQGSSTDTQYF.

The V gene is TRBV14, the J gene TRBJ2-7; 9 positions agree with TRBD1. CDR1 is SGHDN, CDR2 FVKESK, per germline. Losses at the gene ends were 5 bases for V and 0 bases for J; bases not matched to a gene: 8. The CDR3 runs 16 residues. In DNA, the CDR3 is TGTGCCAGCAGCGGGTTAGGACAGGGGCGCTCCTACGAGCAGTACTTC. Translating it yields CASSGLGQGRSYEQYF.

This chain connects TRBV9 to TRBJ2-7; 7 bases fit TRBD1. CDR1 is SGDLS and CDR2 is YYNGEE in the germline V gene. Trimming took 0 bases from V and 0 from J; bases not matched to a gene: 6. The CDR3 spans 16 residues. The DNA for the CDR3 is TGTGCCAGCAGCGTAGATCCTCGACAGGGCTCCTACGAGCAGTACTTC. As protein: CASSVDPRQGSYEQYF.

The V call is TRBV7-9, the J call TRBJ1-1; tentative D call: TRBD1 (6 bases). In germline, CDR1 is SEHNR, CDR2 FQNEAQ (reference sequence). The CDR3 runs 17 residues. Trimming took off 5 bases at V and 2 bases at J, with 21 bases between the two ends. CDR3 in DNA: TGTGCCAGCAGCCCCCGGGGGGCGGGGGCCTCCAACACTGAAGCTTTCTTT. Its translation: CASSPRGAGASNTEAFF.

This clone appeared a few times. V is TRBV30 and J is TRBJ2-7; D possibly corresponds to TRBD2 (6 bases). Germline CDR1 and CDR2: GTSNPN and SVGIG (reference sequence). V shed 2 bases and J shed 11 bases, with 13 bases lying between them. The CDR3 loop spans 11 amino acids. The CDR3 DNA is TGTGCCTGGAGTTTGCGGGATAACGAGTACTTC. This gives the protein CAWSLRDNEYF.

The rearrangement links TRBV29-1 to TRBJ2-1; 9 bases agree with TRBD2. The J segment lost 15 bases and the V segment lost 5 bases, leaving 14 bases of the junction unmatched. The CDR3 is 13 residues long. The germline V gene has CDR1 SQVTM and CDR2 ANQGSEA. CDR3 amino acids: CSVPVGTSRILFF. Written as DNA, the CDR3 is TGCAGCGTTCCTGTTGGGACTAGCCGAATTCTGTTCTTC.

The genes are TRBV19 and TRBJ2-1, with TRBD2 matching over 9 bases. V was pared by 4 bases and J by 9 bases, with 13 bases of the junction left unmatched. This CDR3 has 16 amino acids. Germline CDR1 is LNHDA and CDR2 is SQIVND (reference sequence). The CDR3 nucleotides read TGTGCCAGTAGTACTACCTTTGGCGGGAGGGCCCCTGAGCAGTTCTTC. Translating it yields CASSTTFGGRAPEQFF.

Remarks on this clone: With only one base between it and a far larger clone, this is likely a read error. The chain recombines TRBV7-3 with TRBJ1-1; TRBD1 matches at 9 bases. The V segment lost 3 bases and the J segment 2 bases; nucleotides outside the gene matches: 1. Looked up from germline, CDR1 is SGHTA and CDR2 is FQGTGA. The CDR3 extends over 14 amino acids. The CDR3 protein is CASSLGQGNTEAFF. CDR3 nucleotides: TGTGCCAGCAGCTTGGGACAGGGAAACACTGAAGCTTTCTTT.

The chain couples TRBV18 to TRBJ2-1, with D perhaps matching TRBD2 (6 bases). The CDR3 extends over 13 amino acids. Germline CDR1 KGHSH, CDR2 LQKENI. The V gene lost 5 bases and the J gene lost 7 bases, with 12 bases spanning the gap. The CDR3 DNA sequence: TGTGCCAGCTCATCTGGGACTTTGAATGAGCAGTTCTTC. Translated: CASSSGTLNEQFF.

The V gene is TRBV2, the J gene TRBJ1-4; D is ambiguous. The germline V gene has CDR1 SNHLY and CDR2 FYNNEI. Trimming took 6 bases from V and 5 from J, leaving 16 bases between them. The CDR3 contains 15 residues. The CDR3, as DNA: TGTGCCAGCAGCCAACGGTCGCCATTCAATGAAAAACTGTTTTTT. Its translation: CASSQRSPFNEKLFF.

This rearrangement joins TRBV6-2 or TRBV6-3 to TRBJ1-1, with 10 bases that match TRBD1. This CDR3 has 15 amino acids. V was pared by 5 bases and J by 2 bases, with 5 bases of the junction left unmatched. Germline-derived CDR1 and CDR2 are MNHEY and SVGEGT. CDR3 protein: CASSTKTGGNTEAFF. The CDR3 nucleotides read TGTGCCAGCAGTACAAAGACAGGGGGCAACACTGAAGCTTTCTTT.

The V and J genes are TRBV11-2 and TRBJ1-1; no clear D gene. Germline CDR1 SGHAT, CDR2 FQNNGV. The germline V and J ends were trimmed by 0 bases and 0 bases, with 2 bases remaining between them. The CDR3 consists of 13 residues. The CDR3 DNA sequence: TGTGCCAGCAGCTTAGACGTGAACACTGAAGCTTTCTTT. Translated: CASSLDVNTEAFF. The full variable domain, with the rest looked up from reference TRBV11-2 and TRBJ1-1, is EAGVAQSPRYKIIEKRQSVAFWCNPISGHATLYWYQQILGQGPKLLIQFQNNGVVDDSQLPKDRFSAERLKGVDSTLKIQPAKLEDSAVYLCASSLDVNTEAFFGQGTRLTVV.

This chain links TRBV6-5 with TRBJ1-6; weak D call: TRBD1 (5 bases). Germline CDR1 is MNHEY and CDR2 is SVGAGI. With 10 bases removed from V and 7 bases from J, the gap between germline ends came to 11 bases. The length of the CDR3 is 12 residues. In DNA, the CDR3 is TGTGCCACCCGACAGAAAAATTCACCCCTCCACTTT. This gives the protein CATRQKNSPLHF.

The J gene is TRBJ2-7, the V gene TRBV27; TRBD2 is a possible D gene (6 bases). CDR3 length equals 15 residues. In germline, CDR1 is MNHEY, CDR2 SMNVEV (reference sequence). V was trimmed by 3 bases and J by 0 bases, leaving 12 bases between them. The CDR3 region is CASSFSGLSSYEQYF. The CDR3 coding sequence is TGTGCCAGCAGTTTTAGCGGTCTAAGCTCCTACGAGCAGTACTTC.